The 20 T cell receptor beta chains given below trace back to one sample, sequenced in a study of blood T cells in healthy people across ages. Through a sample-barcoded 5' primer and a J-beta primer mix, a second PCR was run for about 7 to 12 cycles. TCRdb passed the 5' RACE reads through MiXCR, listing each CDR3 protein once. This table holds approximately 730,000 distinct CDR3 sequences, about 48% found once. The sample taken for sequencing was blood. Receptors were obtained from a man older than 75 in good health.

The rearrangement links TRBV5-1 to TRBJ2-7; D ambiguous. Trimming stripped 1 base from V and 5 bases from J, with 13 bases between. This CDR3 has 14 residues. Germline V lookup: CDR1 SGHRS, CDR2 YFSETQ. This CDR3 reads CASSLYAHSDEQYF. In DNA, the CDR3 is TGCGCCAGCAGCTTGTATGCACATTCGGACGAGCAGTACTTC.

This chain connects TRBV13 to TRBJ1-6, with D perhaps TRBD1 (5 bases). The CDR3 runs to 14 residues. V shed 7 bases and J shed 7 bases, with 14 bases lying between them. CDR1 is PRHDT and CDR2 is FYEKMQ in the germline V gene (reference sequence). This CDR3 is CASNSQDNNSPLHF. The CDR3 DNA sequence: TGTGCCAGCAACTCACAGGACAACAATTCACCCCTCCACTTT.

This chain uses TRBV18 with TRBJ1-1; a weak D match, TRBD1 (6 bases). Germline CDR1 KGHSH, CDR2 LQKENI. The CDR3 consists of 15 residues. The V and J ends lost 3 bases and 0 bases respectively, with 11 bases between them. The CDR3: CASSPDGQLNTEAFF. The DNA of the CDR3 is TGTGCCAGCTCACCGGATGGACAGCTGAACACTGAAGCTTTCTTT.

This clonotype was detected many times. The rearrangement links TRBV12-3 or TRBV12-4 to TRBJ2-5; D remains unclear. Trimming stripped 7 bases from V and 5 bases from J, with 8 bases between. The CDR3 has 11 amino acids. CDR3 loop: CASTLGETQYF. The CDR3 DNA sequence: TGTGCCAGCACCTTGGGGGAGACCCAGTACTTC.

CDR3 loop: CSARTGSGKQYF. The CDR3, as DNA: TGCAGTGCCAGGACAGGGTCCGGGAAGCAGTACTTC. This sequence joins TRBV20-1 and TRBJ2-5; TRBD1 agrees at 8 bases. Per germline, CDR1 DFQATT and CDR2 SNEGSKA (reference sequence). The CDR3 length is 12 residues. The J segment lost 11 bases and the V segment lost 6 bases, leaving 11 bases of the junction unmatched.

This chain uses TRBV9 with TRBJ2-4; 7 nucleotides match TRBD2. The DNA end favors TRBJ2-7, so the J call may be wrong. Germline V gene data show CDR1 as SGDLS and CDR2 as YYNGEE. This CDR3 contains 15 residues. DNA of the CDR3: TGTGCCAGCAGCTCCCGGGCGGGGGTGACCTACGAGCAGTACTTC. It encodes CASSSRAGVTYEQYF.

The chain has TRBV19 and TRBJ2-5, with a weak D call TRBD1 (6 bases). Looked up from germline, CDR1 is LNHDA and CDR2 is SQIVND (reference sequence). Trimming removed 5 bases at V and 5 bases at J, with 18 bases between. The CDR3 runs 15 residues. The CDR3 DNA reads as TGTGCCAGTAGTGGCGAGGTCAGGGGCGGGGAGACCCAGTACTTC. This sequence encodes CASSGEVRGGETQYF.

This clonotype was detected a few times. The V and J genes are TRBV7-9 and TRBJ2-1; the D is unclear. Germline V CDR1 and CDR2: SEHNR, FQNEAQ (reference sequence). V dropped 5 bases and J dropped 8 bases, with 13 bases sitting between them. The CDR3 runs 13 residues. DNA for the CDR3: TGTGCCAGCAGCCGCCCCTCGTTGGATGAGCAGTTCTTC. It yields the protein CASSRPSLDEQFF.

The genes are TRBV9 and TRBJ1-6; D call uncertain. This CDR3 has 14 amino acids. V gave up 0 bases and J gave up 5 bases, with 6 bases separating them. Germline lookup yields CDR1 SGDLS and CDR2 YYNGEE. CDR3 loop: CASSVAGDNSPLHF. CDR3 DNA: TGTGCCAGCAGCGTAGCAGGAGATAATTCACCCCTCCACTTT.

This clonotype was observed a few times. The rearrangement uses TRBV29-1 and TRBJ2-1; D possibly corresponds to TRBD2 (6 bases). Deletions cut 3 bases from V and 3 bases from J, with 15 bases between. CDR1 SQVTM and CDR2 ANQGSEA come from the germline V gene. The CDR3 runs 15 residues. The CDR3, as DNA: TGCAGCGTTGAGGACCGGGACTCCGTCTACAATGAGCAGTTCTTC. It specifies CSVEDRDSVYNEQFF.

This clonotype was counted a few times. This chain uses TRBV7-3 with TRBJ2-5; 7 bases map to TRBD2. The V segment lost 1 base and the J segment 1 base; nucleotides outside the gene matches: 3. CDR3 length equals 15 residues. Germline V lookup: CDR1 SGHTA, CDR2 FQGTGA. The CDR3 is CASSLRGTTQETQYF. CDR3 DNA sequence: TGTGCCAGCAGCTTAAGGGGGACTACCCAAGAGACCCAGTACTTC.

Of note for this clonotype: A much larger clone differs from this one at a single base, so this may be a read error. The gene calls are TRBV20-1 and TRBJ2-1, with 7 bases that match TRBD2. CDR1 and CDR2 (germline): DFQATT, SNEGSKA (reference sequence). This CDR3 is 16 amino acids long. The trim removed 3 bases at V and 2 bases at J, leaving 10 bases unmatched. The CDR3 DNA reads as TGCAGTGCTAGTCCGGGCGGGAGTAGGGCCTACAATGAGCAGTTCTTC. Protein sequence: CSASPGGSRAYNEQFF.

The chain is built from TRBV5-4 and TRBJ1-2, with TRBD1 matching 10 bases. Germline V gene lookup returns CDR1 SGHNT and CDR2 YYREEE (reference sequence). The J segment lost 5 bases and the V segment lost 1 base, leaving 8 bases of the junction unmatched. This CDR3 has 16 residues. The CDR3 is CASSLQQPGQGYGYTF. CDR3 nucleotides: TGTGCCAGCAGCTTGCAACAACCGGGACAGGGGTATGGCTACACCTTC.

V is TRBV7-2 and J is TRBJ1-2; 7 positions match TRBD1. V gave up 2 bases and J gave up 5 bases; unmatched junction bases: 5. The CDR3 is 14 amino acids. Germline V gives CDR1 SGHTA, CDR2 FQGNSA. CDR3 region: CASSLKGAGYGYTF. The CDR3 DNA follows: TGTGCCAGCAGCTTAAAGGGGGCGGGGTATGGCTACACCTTC.

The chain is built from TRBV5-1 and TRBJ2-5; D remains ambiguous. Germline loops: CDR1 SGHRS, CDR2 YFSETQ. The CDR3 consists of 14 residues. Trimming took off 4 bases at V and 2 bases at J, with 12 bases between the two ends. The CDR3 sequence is CASSTGRIQETQYF. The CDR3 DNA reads TGCGCCAGCAGCACTGGACGGATTCAAGAGACCCAGTACTTC. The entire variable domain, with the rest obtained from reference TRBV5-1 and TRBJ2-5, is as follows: KAGVTQTPRYLIKTRGQQVTLSCSPISGHRSVSWYQQTPGQGLQFLFEYFSETQRNKGNFPGRFSGRQFSNSRSEMNVSTLELGDSALYLCASSTGRIQETQYFGPGTRLLVL.

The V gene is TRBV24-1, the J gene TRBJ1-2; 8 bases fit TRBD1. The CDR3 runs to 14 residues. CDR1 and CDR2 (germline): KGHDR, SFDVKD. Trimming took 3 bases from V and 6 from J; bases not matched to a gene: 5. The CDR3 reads CATSDPTGAHGYTF. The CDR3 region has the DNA TGTGCCACCAGTGATCCGACAGGGGCGCATGGCTACACCTTC.

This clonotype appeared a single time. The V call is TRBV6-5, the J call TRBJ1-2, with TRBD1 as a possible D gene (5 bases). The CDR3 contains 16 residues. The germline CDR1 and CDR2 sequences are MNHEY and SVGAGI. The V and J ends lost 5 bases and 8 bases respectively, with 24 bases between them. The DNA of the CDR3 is TGTGCCAGCAGTCCTTACACGAACCAAGGGGCTGGCGGCTACACCTTC. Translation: CASSPYTNQGAGGYTF.

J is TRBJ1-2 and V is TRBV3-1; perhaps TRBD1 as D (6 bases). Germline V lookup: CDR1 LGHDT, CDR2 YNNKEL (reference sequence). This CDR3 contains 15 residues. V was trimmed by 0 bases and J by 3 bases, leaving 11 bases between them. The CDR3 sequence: CASSQDLGADYGYTF. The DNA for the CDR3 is TGTGCCAGCAGCCAAGATTTGGGGGCGGACTATGGCTACACCTTC.

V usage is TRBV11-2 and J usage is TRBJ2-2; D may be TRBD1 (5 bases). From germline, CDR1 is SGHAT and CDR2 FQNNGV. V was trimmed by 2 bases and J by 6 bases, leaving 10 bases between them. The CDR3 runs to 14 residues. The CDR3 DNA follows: TGTGCCAGCAGCTTATTAGGGGCCTCCGGGGAGCTGTTTTTT. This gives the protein CASSLLGASGELFF.

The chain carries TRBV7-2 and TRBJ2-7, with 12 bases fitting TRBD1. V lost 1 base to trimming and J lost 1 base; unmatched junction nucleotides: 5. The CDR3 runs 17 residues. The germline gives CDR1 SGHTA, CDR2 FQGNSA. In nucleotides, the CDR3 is TGTGCCAGCAGCTTAGGTGGGACAGGGGGCGTATCCTACGAGCAGTACTTC. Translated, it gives CASSLGGTGGVSYEQYF. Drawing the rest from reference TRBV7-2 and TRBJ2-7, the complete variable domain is GAGVSQSPSNKVTEKGKDVELRCDPISGHTALYWYRQSLGQGLEFLIYFQGNSAPDKSGLPSDRFSAERTGGSVSTLTIQRTQQEDSAVYLCASSLGGTGGVSYEQYFGPGTRLTVT.